This entry lists 18 T cell receptor beta chains sequenced from one sample in a study of blood T cell repertoires in COVID-19. The table came from immunoSEQ multiplex PCR; TCRdb's copy has only in-frame clones and leaves some out. The sample consists of under 200,000 clones, approximately 90% of them appearing once. Input material: peripheral blood. The receptors derive from a man aged 35-49 years with active or convalescent COVID-19.

This chain joins TRBV28 and TRBJ2-7; D is possibly TRBD2 (6 bases). The V and J ends lost 8 bases and 3 bases respectively, with 20 bases between them. CDR3 length: 15 amino acids. Germline CDR1 is MDHEN and CDR2 is SYDVKM. CDR3 in amino acids: CASVPPGLAFYEQYF. CDR3 bases: TGTGCCAGCGTCCCCCCGGGACTGGCGTTCTACGAGCAGTACTTC.

A remark on this clone: Other DNA sequences in this sample translate to the same CDR3. The chain recombines TRBV28 with TRBJ1-2; D remains unclear. The V and J ends lost 4 bases and 1 base respectively, with 7 bases between them. Germline-derived CDR1 and CDR2 are MDHEN and SYDVKM. The CDR3 extends over 13 amino acids. The CDR3 protein is CASSSTGNYGYTF. The CDR3 DNA is TGTGCCAGCAGTTCCACGGGTAACTATGGCTACACCTTC.

The J gene is TRBJ2-3, the V gene TRBV11-3; 7 nucleotides align to TRBD1. Germline lookup yields CDR1 SGHNT and CDR2 YENEEA. The CDR3 runs to 14 residues. J was trimmed by 2 bases and V by 6 bases; bases with no gene match: 5. This CDR3 is CASSRQGPTDTQYF. The CDR3 DNA reads TGTGCCAGCAGTCGACAGGGCCCCACAGATACGCAGTATTTT.

V usage is TRBV2 and J usage is TRBJ1-3, with 11 nucleotides matching TRBD1. The CDR3 has 15 residues. The V and J ends lost 8 bases and 4 bases, in that order; junction bases with no gene match: 7. The germline CDR1 and CDR2 sequences are SNHLY and FYNNEI. In DNA form, the CDR3 reads TGTGCCAGCCGGGGACAGGGGGGATCCGGAAACACCATATATTTT. Amino acids: CASRGQGGSGNTIYF.

The chain carries TRBV19 and TRBJ2-2; 12 bases are shared with TRBD2. From germline, CDR1 is LNHDA and CDR2 SQIVND (reference sequence). The ends lost 6 bases at V and 0 bases at J; junction bases unmatched: 5. The CDR3 runs to 17 residues. The CDR3 DNA reads as TGTGCCAGTAGCCTACTAGCGGGAGGCACGAACACCGGGGAGCTGTTTTTT. This codes for CASSLLAGGTNTGELFF.

V and J are TRBV4-1 and TRBJ1-3; TRBD1 might be the D (6 bases). Germline V gene data show CDR1 as MGHRA and CDR2 as YSYEKL. The CDR3 sequence is 14 residues long. Trimming stripped 2 bases from V and 5 bases from J, with 10 bases between. The CDR3 protein is CASSQNDRRNTIYF. The CDR3 nucleotides are TGCGCCAGCAGCCAAAATGACAGGAGAAACACCATATATTTT.

In this sample, this clone turned up once. The chain uses TRBV5-4 and TRBJ2-5; TRBD1 matches 7 bases. This CDR3 contains 15 residues. In germline, CDR1 is SGHNT, CDR2 YYREEE (reference sequence). Unmatched junction bases numbered 7, after V lost 0 bases and J lost 5 bases. The CDR3 region has the DNA TGTGCCAGCAGCTTGGGACAGGGTCGTGAGGAGACCCAGTACTTC. Translated, it gives CASSLGQGREETQYF.

This chain connects TRBV6-5 to TRBJ2-1; TRBD2 is a possible D gene (6 bases). This CDR3 spans 14 amino acids. Germline V gene data show CDR1 as MNHEY and CDR2 as SVGAGI. With 6 bases removed from V and 4 bases from J, the gap between germline ends came to 13 bases. DNA of the CDR3: TGTGCCAGCAGACGGGACTTACCTTACAATGAGCAGTTCTTC. This gives the protein CASRRDLPYNEQFF.

This chain uses TRBV7-9 with TRBJ2-7; D not certain. Germline CDR1 is SEHNR and CDR2 is FQNEAQ (reference sequence). V was pared by 5 bases and J by 1 base, with 9 bases between. The CDR3 has 13 amino acids. CDR3 bases: TGTGCCAGCAGCCACAGAGTTTCCTACGAGCAGTACTTC. Its protein is CASSHRVSYEQYF.

The chain employs TRBV5-1 and TRBJ2-5; TRBD2 might be the D (5 bases). CDR1 is SGHRS and CDR2 is YFSETQ in the germline V gene. Trimming left V 4 bases short and J 0 bases short, with 7 bases between. The length of the CDR3 is 13 residues. This CDR3 is CASSPGDQETQYF. DNA of the CDR3: TGCGCCAGCAGCCCCGGGGACCAAGAGACCCAGTACTTC.

This clone was seen only once. The chain employs TRBV3-1 (or the pseudogene TRBV3-2) and TRBJ2-3; D perhaps matches TRBD2 (6 bases). Germline V gene lookup returns CDR1 LGHDT and CDR2 YNNKEL (reference sequence). The CDR3 runs 16 residues. V was pared by 1 base and J by 0 bases, with 11 bases between. CDR3 sequence: CASSQAGLPSTDTQYF. The CDR3 nucleotides read TGTGCCAGCAGCCAAGCTGGACTACCCAGCACAGATACGCAGTATTTT.

This rearrangement joins TRBV19 to TRBJ1-6; 10 bases are shared with TRBD1. Germline assignment: CDR1 LNHDA and CDR2 SQIVND (reference sequence). V lost 7 bases, J lost 9 bases, and 9 bases stayed unmatched. The CDR3 sequence is 15 residues long. The CDR3 protein is CASNAGQGLSSPLHF. In nucleotides, the CDR3 is TGTGCCAGTAACGCGGGACAGGGGTTGAGTTCACCCCTCCACTTT.

This chain uses TRBV3-1 (or the pseudogene TRBV3-2) with TRBJ1-6; 8 bases map to TRBD1. Germline loops: CDR1 LGHDT, CDR2 YNNKEL (reference sequence). This CDR3 region has 13 residues. The ends lost 4 bases at V and 16 bases at J; junction bases unmatched: 9. The CDR3: CASSLRQGSKLHF. CDR3 coding DNA: TGTGCCAGCAGCCTACGACAGGGGAGCAAACTCCACTTT.

The chain joins TRBV19 to TRBJ1-5; 9 positions agree with TRBD1. V gave up 1 base and J gave up 5 bases; unmatched junction bases: 9. Germline V gene data show CDR1 as LNHDA and CDR2 as SQIVND (reference sequence). The CDR3 consists of 17 residues. CDR3 in DNA: TGTGCCAGTAGTATAGTAGGTACAGGGGGCGGGGATCAGCCCCAGCATTTT. Amino acid sequence: CASSIVGTGGGDQPQHF.

This clone was recorded once. The chain links TRBV5-1 to TRBJ1-1; TRBD1 matches at 10 bases. This CDR3 is 16 amino acids long. The J segment lost 4 bases and the V segment lost 0 bases, leaving 6 bases of the junction unmatched. Germline lookup yields CDR1 SGHRS and CDR2 YFSETQ. This CDR3 is CASSLEGQGPRTEAFF. The CDR3 DNA sequence: TGCGCCAGCAGCTTGGAGGGACAGGGGCCGCGCACTGAAGCTTTCTTT.

The chain has TRBV19 and TRBJ1-1; tentative D call: TRBD1 (5 bases). Trimming stripped 2 bases from V and 1 base from J, with 11 bases between. This CDR3 is built from 15 residues. CDR1 LNHDA and CDR2 SQIVND come from the germline V gene (reference sequence). The CDR3 region is CASSINGGGNTEAFF. The DNA for the CDR3 is TGTGCCAGTAGTATAAATGGGGGGGGGAACACTGAAGCTTTCTTT.

The chain couples TRBV4-1 to TRBJ2-7; unclear D gene. The CDR3 is made up of 14 amino acids. CDR1 MGHRA and CDR2 YSYEKL come from the germline V gene. V gave up 1 base and J gave up 0 bases, with 7 bases separating them. In DNA form, the CDR3 reads TGCGCCAGCAGCCAAGGAGGAATCTCCTACGAGCAGTACTTC. Encoded protein: CASSQGGISYEQYF.

This chain joins TRBV6-5 and TRBJ1-3, with 8 bases matching TRBD1. Germline V gene data show CDR1 as MNHEY and CDR2 as SVGAGI. The trim removed 8 bases at V and 2 bases at J, leaving 8 bases unmatched. This CDR3 comprises 15 residues. The CDR3 DNA reads TGTGCCAGCCAAGAATCAGGGGGCCCTGGAAACACCATATATTTT. Protein product: CASQESGGPGNTIYF.